One sample yielded the 32 T cell receptor beta chains listed below, sequenced in a study of prognosis after radiotherapy for stage I lung cancer. Two rounds of multiplex PCR amplified TCR beta CDR3 from genomic DNA. Primers targeting each individual TRBV and TRBJ gene were applied in first-round PCR. One entry per CDR3 protein, called by TCRdb with MiXCR from the multiplex PCR reads. The sample yields tens of thousands of distinct CDR3 sequences, 26% seen once. Material: PBMCs, obtained before or after stereotactic body radiation therapy (not recorded which). The receptor set was obtained from a donor of 50 years or more with non-small cell lung cancer.

On this clonotype: This may be a read error: a much more frequent sequence differs by one nucleotide. The V gene is TRBV4-3, the J gene TRBJ1-4; the match to TRBD1 covers 8 bases. Germline-derived CDR1 and CDR2 are LGHNA and YSLEER. The CDR3 length is 15 residues. The CDR3 sequence: CASSQDQGAGEKVFF. The CDR3 DNA is TGCGCCAGCAGCCAAGATCAGGGGGCGGGTGAAAAAGTGTTTTTT.

This clonotype was detected ten times or more. V is TRBV5-1 and J is TRBJ2-1; TRBD2 matches 7 bases. The CDR3 contains 15 residues. J lost 0 bases, V lost 2 bases, and 2 bases had no gene match. Germline loops: CDR1 SGHRS, CDR2 YFSETQ. Here the CDR3 reads CASSLTSASYNEQFF. For the CDR3, the DNA is TGCGCCAGCAGCTTAACTAGCGCCTCCTACAATGAGCAGTTCTTC.

The chain links TRBV7-2 to TRBJ2-2; D perhaps matches TRBD1 (6 bases). The germline CDR1 and CDR2 sequences are SGHTA and FQGNSA. The germline V and J ends were trimmed by 2 bases and 2 bases, with 12 bases remaining between them. The CDR3 runs to 16 residues. This chain's CDR3 is CASSLLVGANTGELFF. DNA of the CDR3: TGTGCCAGCAGCTTATTGGTGGGGGCCAACACCGGGGAGCTGTTTTTT.

With regard to this clonotype: This clone may be a read error of a much larger clone one base away. The chain couples TRBV2 to TRBJ2-3; 7 positions agree with TRBD1. V lost 2 bases to trimming and J lost 4 bases; unmatched junction nucleotides: 3. The CDR3 consists of 14 residues. Germline V lookup: CDR1 SNHLY, CDR2 FYNNEI. The CDR3 DNA follows: TGTGCCAGCAGTGAAAGGGGGCAGGCAGATACGCAGTATTTT. The encoded protein is CASSERGQADTQYF.

The rearrangement links TRBV29-1 to TRBJ1-1, with D tentatively TRBD1 (5 bases). The germline gives CDR1 SQVTM, CDR2 ANQGSEA. The CDR3 extends over 11 amino acids. CDR3 nucleotides: TGCAGGGGGGGGGAGAACACTGAAGCTTTCTTT. Its protein is CRGGENTEAFF. Full variable domain (rest looked up from reference TRBV29-1 and TRBJ1-1): SAVISQKPSRDICQRGTSLTIQCQVDSQVTMMFWYRQQPGQSLTLIATANQGSEATYESGFVIDKFPISRPNLTFSTLTVSNMSPEDSSIYLCRGGENTEAFFGQGTRLTVV.

Ten or more counts support this clonotype. The junction and the germline gene differ at one end; a read error may be behind it. The chain carries TRBV5-8 and TRBJ2-7; weak D call: TRBD1 (6 bases). The CDR3 loop spans 10 amino acids. The germline V gene encodes CDR1 SGHTS and CDR2 YDEGEE. CDR3 amino acids: CASTLVKGDF. The CDR3 nucleotides are TGTGCCAGCACCCTGGTCAAGGGGGACTTC.

The chain couples TRBV11-2 to TRBJ2-7; 7 nucleotides align to TRBD2. V was pared by 6 bases and J by 9 bases, with 14 bases of the junction left unmatched. Germline values: CDR1 SGHAT, CDR2 FQNNGV. The CDR3 totals 14 residues. As DNA, the CDR3 is TGTGCCAGCAGTCCCCGGCTAGCGGCCCCGCGGCAGTACTTC. Translating it yields CASSPRLAAPRQYF.

This clonotype was seen repeatedly, ten times or more. The chain combines TRBV6-1 with TRBJ2-2; TRBD1 matches at 8 bases. Trimming removed 5 bases from V and 3 bases from J; junction bases left unmatched: 5. The CDR3 extends over 15 amino acids. CDR1 and CDR2 (germline): MNHNS, SASEGT. The CDR3 is CASSPQGADTGELFF. The CDR3 DNA is TGTGCCAGCAGTCCCCAGGGGGCCGACACCGGGGAGCTGTTTTTT.

This clonotype appeared once. A far larger clone is one base from this, pointing to a likely read error. The chain employs TRBV6-4 and TRBJ1-6; the D is unclear. Germline V gene lookup returns CDR1 MRHNA and CDR2 SNTAGT. The length of the CDR3 is 13 residues. The CDR3 region has the DNA TGTGCCAGCAGACGGGCGGTGTCCTCACACCTCCACTTT. Residues: CASRRAVSSHLHF.

This clonotype appeared many times. The chain recombines TRBV5-1 with TRBJ1-1; TRBD1 might be the D (6 bases). The germline V gene has CDR1 SGHRS and CDR2 YFSETQ. Trimming removed 3 bases from V and 7 bases from J, with 19 bases in between. This CDR3 has 15 amino acids. The CDR3 sequence: CASSYTGTGGVEAFF. CDR3 coding DNA: TGCGCCAGCAGCTATACAGGGACGGGGGGAGTTGAAGCTTTCTTT.

This clonotype has more than one count but fewer than ten. Compared with germline, one end of the junction differs, possibly owing to a read error. The V and J genes are TRBV4-2 and TRBJ2-2; TRBD1 matches 8 bases. The CDR3 extends over 15 amino acids. Germline-derived CDR1 and CDR2 are LGHNA and YNFKEQ. CDR3: CANSQSTGDTGELFF. The CDR3 DNA reads TGTGCCAACAGCCAGTCGACAGGGGACACCGGGGAGCTGTTTTTT.

This clonotype was found many times. The genes are TRBV11-2 and TRBJ2-7, with TRBD1 matching 7 bases. Germline trimming cut 5 bases from V and 3 bases from J; bases unmatched to any gene: 10. Germline V gene sequence: CDR1 SGHAT, CDR2 FQNNGV. There are 15 residues in the CDR3. In nucleotides, the CDR3 is TGTGCCAGCAGCCCTCAGCCGACAGGGCTCTACGAGCAGTACTTC. It specifies CASSPQPTGLYEQYF.

The chain couples TRBV19 to TRBJ1-2, with D hard to call. Germline assignment: CDR1 LNHDA and CDR2 SQIVND (reference sequence). The CDR3 totals 14 residues. V was shortened by 4 bases and J by 4 bases, with 13 bases between the two germline ends. The CDR3 nucleotides read TGTGCCAGTAGTACCCGGTACAGTGCCTATGGCTACACCTTC. It translates to CASSTRYSAYGYTF.

Details on this clonotype: Sequence at one end of the junction differs from germline and may be a read error. The genes are TRBV7-2 and TRBJ1-5; 8 nucleotides line up with TRBD1. CDR1 and CDR2 (germline): SGHTA, FQGNSA. CDR3 length equals 14 residues. The CDR3 is CDSSSGQGNKPQHF. CDR3 bases: TGTGACAGCAGCTCCGGACAGGGCAATAAGCCCCAGCATTTT.

Many counts were recorded for this clonotype. The chain employs TRBV20-1 and TRBJ2-7; 8 positions match TRBD1. Germline V lookup: CDR1 DFQATT, CDR2 SNEGSKA (reference sequence). The CDR3 totals 14 residues. J was trimmed by 4 bases and V by 5 bases; bases with no gene match: 10. CDR3 loop: CSAQAPTGEYEQYF. The CDR3 DNA reads as TGCAGTGCTCAGGCACCGACAGGGGAGTACGAGCAGTACTTC.

Ten or more counts support this clonotype. This rearrangement joins TRBV4-3 to TRBJ1-2; no definite D call. Germline CDR1 is LGHNA and CDR2 is YSLEER. V was pared by 4 bases and J by 0 bases, with 6 bases between. This CDR3 is built from 13 residues. The CDR3 region is CASSPEPNYGYTF. CDR3 bases: TGCGCCAGCAGCCCGGAACCTAACTATGGCTACACCTTC.

This clonotype occurred many times. The rearrangement joins TRBV7-2 to TRBJ2-5, with 8 bases identical to TRBD1. The CDR3 is 15 residues long. The V gene's germline CDR1 is SGHTA and CDR2 FQGNSA. Germline trimming cut 5 bases from V and 6 bases from J; bases unmatched to any gene: 11. The CDR3 region has the DNA TGTGCCAGCAGCCCCTCGACAGGGGTCGGGAAGACCCAGTACTTC. Translated: CASSPSTGVGKTQYF.

Comment on this clonotype: A far larger clone is one base from this, pointing to a likely read error. The chain couples TRBV6-9 to TRBJ2-7; perhaps TRBD1 as D (6 bases). This CDR3 region has 17 residues. The germline V gene has CDR1 MNHGY and CDR2 SVAAGI. V gave up 3 bases and J gave up 0 bases, with 18 bases separating them. The CDR3 sequence is CASSYSPGTCPSYEQYF. CDR3 nucleotide sequence: TGTGCCAGCAGTTACTCACCCGGGACATGTCCCTCCTACGAGCAGTACTTC.

Many counts were recorded for this clonotype. CDR3 nucleotides: TGCGCCAGCAGCCAAGAGACCCATCCGCCCCTCTACGAGCAGTACTTC. Encoded protein: CASSQETHPPLYEQYF. The rearrangement uses TRBV4-1 and TRBJ2-7; no firm D call. The V end was cut by 0 bases, the J end by 3 bases, with 15 bases between. Germline V gives CDR1 MGHRA, CDR2 YSYEKL. The CDR3 consists of 16 residues.

This clonotype was counted ten times or more. The chain recombines TRBV11-1 with TRBJ2-1; TRBD2 matches at 14 bases. The CDR3 has 15 amino acids. V lost 4 bases, J lost 7 bases, and 3 bases stayed unmatched. Germline V gene sequence: CDR1 SGHAT, CDR2 FQDESV (reference sequence). CDR3 in amino acids: CASSSGLAGVNEQFF. CDR3 DNA: TGTGCCAGCAGCTCGGGACTAGCGGGGGTAAATGAGCAGTTCTTC.

Notes on this clonotype: A much bigger clone sits one base away, suggesting this may be a read error. This chain connects TRBV14 to TRBJ2-2; TRBD1 aligns across 9 bases. In germline, CDR1 is SGHDN, CDR2 FVKESK. The CDR3 covers 18 residues. For the CDR3, the DNA is TGTGCCATCAGCCAAGTCGGTGGGACAGGGACGGGCACCGGGGAGCTGTTTTTT. Encoded protein: CAISQVGGTGTGTGELFF.

About this clonotype: A much larger clone differs from this one at a single base, so this may be a read error. The rearrangement links TRBV5-1 to TRBJ1-1; D not certain. The CDR3 extends over 14 amino acids. The germline V gene encodes CDR1 SGHRS and CDR2 YFSETQ. Between the trimmed V and J ends, which lost 2 bases and 7 bases, there was a span of 15 bases. CDR3: CASSFLTHGDEAFF. The DNA for the CDR3 is TGCGCCAGCAGCTTCTTGACACATGGAGATGAAGCTTTCTTT.

This clonotype has at least ten counts. The V gene is TRBV20-1, the J gene TRBJ1-6, with D unclear. The germline V gene encodes CDR1 DFQATT and CDR2 SNEGSKA (reference sequence). The CDR3 is 14 residues long. The V and J ends lost 1 base and 7 bases respectively, with 11 bases between them. The CDR3 is CSARVTNRNSPLHF. The DNA of the CDR3 is TGCAGTGCTAGAGTGACTAATAGGAATTCACCCCTCCACTTT.

The chain couples TRBV12-3 or TRBV12-4 to TRBJ2-5; either TRBD1 or TRBD2 may fit D (6 bases each). The CDR3 is 17 amino acids. Trimming removed 5 bases from V and 2 bases from J, with 21 bases in between. Here the CDR3 reads CASSTTWGARGQETQYF. The CDR3 DNA is TGTGCCAGCAGTACTACCTGGGGGGCAAGGGGTCAAGAGACCCAGTACTTC.

A remark on this clonotype: It is likely a read error: a sequence one base away is far more abundant. This CDR3 is CARSSYRGPAVGVEQYF. Here the CDR3 DNA reads TGTGCCAGAAGCTCTTACCGGGGGCCCGCTGTAGGTGTCGAGCAGTACTTC. The chain couples TRBV7-2 to TRBJ2-7; D is perhaps TRBD1 or TRBD2 (6 bases each). Germline CDR1 is SGHTA and CDR2 is FQGNSA. CDR3 size: 17 residues.

This clonotype was found many times. V and J are TRBV6-4 and TRBJ1-3; D is undetermined. This CDR3 spans 12 amino acids. The germline V gene encodes CDR1 MRHNA and CDR2 SNTAGT. V lost 7 bases and J 7 bases, leaving 11 bases between the germline ends. CDR3 sequence: CASKKRVNTIYF. CDR3 DNA sequence: TGTGCCAGCAAGAAAAGGGTGAACACCATATATTTT.

This clonotype was recorded at least ten times. This chain connects TRBV7-2 to TRBJ1-4, with TRBD1 matching 7 bases. CDR1 and CDR2 (germline): SGHTA, FQGNSA. V shed 5 bases and J 5 bases; nucleotides not matched to a gene: 14. This CDR3 spans 17 amino acids. CDR3 DNA sequence: TGTGCCAGCAGCCGACGGGTAGTTGGACAGGTGAATGAAAAACTGTTTTTT. It yields the protein CASSRRVVGQVNEKLFF.

This clonotype was recorded many times. This sequence joins TRBV20-1 and TRBJ2-7; the match to TRBD1 covers 8 bases. Germline V gives CDR1 DFQATT, CDR2 SNEGSKA (reference sequence). V shed 6 bases and J 1 base; nucleotides not matched to a gene: 8. This CDR3 spans 14 amino acids. The CDR3 DNA sequence: TGCAGTGCAAATCCGGGACAGGCATCCTACGAGCAGTACTTC. Translating gives CSANPGQASYEQYF.

This clonotype was recorded at least ten times. The V and J genes are TRBV12-3 or TRBV12-4 and TRBJ2-3, with TRBD2 matching 8 bases. There are 16 residues in the CDR3. Trimming at V came to 4 bases and at J to 6 bases, leaving 12 bases not matched to a gene. CDR3 in DNA: TGTGCCAGCAGTTCCGTGACGGGGGGGGCAAGGGATACGCAGTATTTT. This encodes CASSSVTGGARDTQYF.

This clonotype was recorded at least ten times. The V call is TRBV10-3, the J call TRBJ2-1; 10 bases are shared with TRBD1. This CDR3 is 16 amino acids long. CDR1 is ENHRY, CDR2 SYGVKD, per germline. After removal of 6 bases from V and 10 bases from J, the junction contained 15 bases not matched to a gene. CDR3: CAISPSSGTGAREQFF. CDR3 sequence (DNA): TGTGCCATCAGCCCGTCATCCGGGACAGGGGCACGGGAGCAGTTCTTC.

This clonotype was recorded at least ten times. The J gene is TRBJ1-6, the V gene TRBV20-1, with 9 positions matching TRBD1. Losses at the gene ends were 3 bases for V and 3 bases for J; bases not matched to a gene: 6. This CDR3 comprises 16 residues. Germline V CDR1 and CDR2: DFQATT, SNEGSKA (reference sequence). CDR3 DNA sequence: TGCAGTGCTAGTCAACAGGGGGCCTTCTATAATTCACCCCTCCACTTT. It codes for CSASQQGAFYNSPLHF.

Note on this clonotype: Being one base from a much bigger clone, this may be a read error. The J gene is TRBJ2-7, the V gene TRBV6-2 or TRBV6-3; D ambiguous. CDR1 and CDR2 (germline): MNHEY, SVGEGT. The CDR3 spans 15 residues. The chain's CDR3 is CACSYSAGSYYEQYF. The CDR3 nucleotides read TGTGCCTGCAGTTACTCTGCCGGTTCCTACTACGAGCAGTACTTC.